This note documents a single TCR beta chain sequence. Its antigen is unknown. The data stem from a study of OX40 agonist ivuxolimab in advanced cancers. Whole-study results and caveats: Several nonresponders also turned out to have low normalized T-cell clonal expansion. Averaging showed that CD8+ T cells had more expanded clones than CD4+ did.

Blood sampling was done at baseline, cycle 4 day 1, and cycle 7 day 1. The V end lost 5 bases, the J end lost 2 bases, and 8 bases lay between the germline ends. The CDR3 has 13 amino acids. Germline assignment: CDR1 SGHTA and CDR2 FQGTGA. Repertoires were generated with immunoSEQ multiplex PCR, while TCRdb's copy carries only in-frame clones and drops some. The table includes tens of thousands of clones, around 90% detected once. The specimen comprised CD4+ or CD8+ T cells sorted from blood, sampled in a trial of the OX40 agonist ivuxolimab. The source of this sequence is an adult with an advanced solid tumor such as melanoma, head and neck, liver or kidney cancer. This chain links TRBV7-3 with TRBJ2-3; D is unclear. In DNA, the CDR3 is TGTGCCAGCAGCCTCCTACTCACAGATACGCAGTATTTT. Translation gives CASSLLLTDTQYF.